This T cell receptor beta chain derives from a study of tumor and adjacent non-tumor tissue in lung cancer. At the level of the study: There were around eleven adenocarcinoma, a couple of squamous cell carcinoma and 1 small cell lung cancer cases. Each sample yielded around 4 million productive TCRbeta reads on average.

As to this clonotype: As yet, its antigen is unknown.

Study-level findings and limits: In normal lung, the top 100 clones were significantly more dominant than in tumor. Compared with tumor, normal lung showed significantly lower TCR diversity.

The template was RNA from unsorted bulk tissue. The CDR3 has 13 amino acids. Per germline, CDR1 SGHVS and CDR2 FQNEAQ. V gave up 4 bases and J gave up 13 bases; unmatched junction bases: 10. TCRbeta libraries were built with three rounds of nested PCR, modified from ARM-PCR. One entry per CDR3 protein, called by TCRdb with MiXCR from the multiplex PCR reads. The repertoire has roughly 93,000 distinct CDR3 sequences, around 64% of them found once; the top ten carry approximately 20%. This TCR derives from a man in his 60s with non-small cell lung cancer. This chain uses TRBV7-8 with TRBJ1-5, with 7 positions matching TRBD1. Sequencing used lung tumor tissue. CDR3 in DNA: TGTGCCAGCAGCTGGGAGGGGGCCCATCCTCAGCATTTT. This codes for CASSWEGAHPQHF.